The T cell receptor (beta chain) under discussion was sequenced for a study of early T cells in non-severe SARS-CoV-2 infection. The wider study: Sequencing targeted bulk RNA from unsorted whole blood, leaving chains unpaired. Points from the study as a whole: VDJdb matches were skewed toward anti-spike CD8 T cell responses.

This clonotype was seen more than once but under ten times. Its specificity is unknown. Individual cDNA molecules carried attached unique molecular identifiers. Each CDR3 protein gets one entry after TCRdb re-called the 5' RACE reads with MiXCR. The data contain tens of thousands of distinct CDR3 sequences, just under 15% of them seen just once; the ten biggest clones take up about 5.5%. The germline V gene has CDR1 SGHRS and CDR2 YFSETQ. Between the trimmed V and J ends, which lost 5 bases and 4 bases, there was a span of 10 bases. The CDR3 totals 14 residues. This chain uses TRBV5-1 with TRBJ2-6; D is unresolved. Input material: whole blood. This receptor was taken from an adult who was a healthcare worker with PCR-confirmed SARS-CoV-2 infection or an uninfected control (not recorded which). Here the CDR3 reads CASRVHGGANVLTF. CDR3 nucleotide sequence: TGCGCCAGCAGAGTCCATGGCGGGGCCAACGTCCTGACTTTC.